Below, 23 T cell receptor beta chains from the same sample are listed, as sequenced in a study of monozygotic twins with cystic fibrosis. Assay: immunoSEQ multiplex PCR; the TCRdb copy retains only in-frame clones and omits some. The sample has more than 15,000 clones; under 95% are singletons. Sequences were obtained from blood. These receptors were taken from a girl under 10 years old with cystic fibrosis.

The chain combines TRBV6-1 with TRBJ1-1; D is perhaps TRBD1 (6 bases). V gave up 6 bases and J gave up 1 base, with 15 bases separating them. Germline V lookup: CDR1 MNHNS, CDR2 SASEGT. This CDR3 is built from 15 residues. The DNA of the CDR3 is TGTGCCAGCAGGCCCCTGGACAGAGAGAACACTGAAGCTTTCTTT. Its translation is CASRPLDRENTEAFF.

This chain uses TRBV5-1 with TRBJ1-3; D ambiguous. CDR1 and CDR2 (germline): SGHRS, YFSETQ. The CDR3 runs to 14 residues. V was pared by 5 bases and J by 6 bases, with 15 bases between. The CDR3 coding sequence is TGCGCCAGCAGAGGGTCACCGAAGATAAACACCATATATTTT. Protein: CASRGSPKINTIYF.

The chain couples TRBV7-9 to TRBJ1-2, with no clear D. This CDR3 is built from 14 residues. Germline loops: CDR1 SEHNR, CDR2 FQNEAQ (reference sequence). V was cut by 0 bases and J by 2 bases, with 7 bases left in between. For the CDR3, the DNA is TGTGCCAGCAGCTTAGCGGTACGGAACTATGGCTACACCTTC. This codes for CASSLAVRNYGYTF.

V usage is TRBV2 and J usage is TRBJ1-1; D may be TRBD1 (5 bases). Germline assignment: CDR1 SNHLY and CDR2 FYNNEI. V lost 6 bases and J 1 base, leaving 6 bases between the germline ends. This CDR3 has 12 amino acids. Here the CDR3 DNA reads TGTGCCAGCAGACAGGAGAACACTGAAGCTTTCTTT. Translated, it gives CASRQENTEAFF.

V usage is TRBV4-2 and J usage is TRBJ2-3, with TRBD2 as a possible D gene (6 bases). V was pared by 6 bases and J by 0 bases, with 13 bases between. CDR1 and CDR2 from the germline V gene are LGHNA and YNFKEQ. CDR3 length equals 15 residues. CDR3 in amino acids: CASSLVAASTDTQYF. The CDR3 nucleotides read TGTGCCAGCAGTCTCGTAGCGGCTAGCACAGATACGCAGTATTTT.

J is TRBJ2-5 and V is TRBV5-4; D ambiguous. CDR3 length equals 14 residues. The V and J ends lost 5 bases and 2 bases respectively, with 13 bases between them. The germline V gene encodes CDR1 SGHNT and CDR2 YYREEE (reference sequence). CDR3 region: CASSFEPIQETQYF. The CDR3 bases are TGTGCCAGCAGTTTTGAGCCTATACAAGAGACCCAGTACTTC.

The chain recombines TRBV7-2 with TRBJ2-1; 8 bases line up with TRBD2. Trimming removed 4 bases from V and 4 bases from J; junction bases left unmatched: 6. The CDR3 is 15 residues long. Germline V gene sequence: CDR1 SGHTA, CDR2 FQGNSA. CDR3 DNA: TGTGCCAGCAGCTGGAGCGGGAGAGCATACAATGAGCAGTTCTTC. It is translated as CASSWSGRAYNEQFF.

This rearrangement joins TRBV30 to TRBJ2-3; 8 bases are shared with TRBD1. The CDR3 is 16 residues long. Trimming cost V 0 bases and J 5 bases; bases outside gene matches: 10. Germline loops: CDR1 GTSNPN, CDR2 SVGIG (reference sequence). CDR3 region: CAWSVSWQGARDTQYF. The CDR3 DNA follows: TGTGCCTGGAGTGTTTCGTGGCAGGGGGCGCGAGATACGCAGTATTTT.

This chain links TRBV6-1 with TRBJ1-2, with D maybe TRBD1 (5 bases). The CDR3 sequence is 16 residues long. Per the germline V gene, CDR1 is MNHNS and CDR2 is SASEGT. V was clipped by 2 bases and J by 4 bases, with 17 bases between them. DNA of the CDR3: TGTGCCAGCAGTGAAAGGGTCAGGGCGCCGAGCTATGGCTACACCTTC. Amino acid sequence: CASSERVRAPSYGYTF.

The CDR3 loop is CSVFRRDSSYNEQFF. CDR3 DNA sequence: TGCAGCGTCTTTCGCCGGGACAGCTCCTACAATGAGCAGTTCTTC. J is TRBJ2-1 and V is TRBV29-1, with 7 bases identical to TRBD1. This CDR3 has 15 amino acids. Trimming cost V 6 bases and J 0 bases; bases outside gene matches: 8. CDR1 is SQVTM, CDR2 ANQGSEA, per germline.

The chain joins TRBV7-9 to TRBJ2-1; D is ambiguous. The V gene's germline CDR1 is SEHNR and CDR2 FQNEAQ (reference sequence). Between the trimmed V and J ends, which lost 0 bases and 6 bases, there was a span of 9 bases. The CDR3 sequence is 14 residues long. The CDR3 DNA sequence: TGTGCCAGCAGCTTAGCGTACGGCGTCAATGAGCAGTTCTTC. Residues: CASSLAYGVNEQFF.

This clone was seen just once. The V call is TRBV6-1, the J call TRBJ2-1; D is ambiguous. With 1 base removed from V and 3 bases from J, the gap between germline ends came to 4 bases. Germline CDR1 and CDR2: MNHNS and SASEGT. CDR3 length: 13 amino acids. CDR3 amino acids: CASSEGYYNEQFF. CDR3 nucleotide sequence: TGTGCCAGCAGTGAAGGATACTACAATGAGCAGTTCTTC.

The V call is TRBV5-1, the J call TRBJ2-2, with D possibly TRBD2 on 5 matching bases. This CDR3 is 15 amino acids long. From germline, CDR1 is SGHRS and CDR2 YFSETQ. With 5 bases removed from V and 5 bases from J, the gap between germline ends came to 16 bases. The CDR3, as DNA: TGCGCCAGCAGTTTCACCACCCCGGGGACCGGGGAGCTGTTTTTT. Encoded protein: CASSFTTPGTGELFF.

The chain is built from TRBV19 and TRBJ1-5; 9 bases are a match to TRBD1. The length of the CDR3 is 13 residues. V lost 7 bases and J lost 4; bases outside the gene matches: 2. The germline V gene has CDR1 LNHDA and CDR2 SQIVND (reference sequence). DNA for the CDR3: TGTGCCAGTAAGGGACAGGGAAATCAGCCCCAGCATTTT. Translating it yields CASKGQGNQPQHF.

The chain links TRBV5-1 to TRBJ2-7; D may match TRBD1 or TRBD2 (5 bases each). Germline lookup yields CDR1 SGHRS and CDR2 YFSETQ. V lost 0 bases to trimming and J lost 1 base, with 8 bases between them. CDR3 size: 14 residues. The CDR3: CASSLVGDSYEQYF. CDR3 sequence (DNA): TGCGCCAGCAGCTTGGTGGGGGATTCCTACGAGCAGTACTTC.

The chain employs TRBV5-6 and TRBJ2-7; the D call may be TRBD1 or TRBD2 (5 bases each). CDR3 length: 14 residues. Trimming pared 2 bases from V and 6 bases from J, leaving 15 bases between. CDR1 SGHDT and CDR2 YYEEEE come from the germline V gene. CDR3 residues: CASSFGTGGSEQYF. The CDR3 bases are TGTGCCAGCAGCTTTGGTACAGGAGGTTCCGAGCAGTACTTC.

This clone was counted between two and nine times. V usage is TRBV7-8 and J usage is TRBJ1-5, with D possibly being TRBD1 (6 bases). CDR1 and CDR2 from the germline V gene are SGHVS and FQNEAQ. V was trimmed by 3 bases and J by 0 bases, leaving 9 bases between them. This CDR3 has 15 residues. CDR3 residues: CASSLVDSSNQPQHF. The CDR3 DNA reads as TGTGCCAGCAGCTTGGTGGACAGTAGCAATCAGCCCCAGCATTTT.

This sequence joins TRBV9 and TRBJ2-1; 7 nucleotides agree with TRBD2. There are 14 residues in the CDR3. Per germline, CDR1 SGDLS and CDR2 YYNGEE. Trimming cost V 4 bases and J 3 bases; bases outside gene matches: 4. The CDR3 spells CASSPRTSYNEQFF. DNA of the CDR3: TGTGCCAGCAGCCCAAGGACTAGCTACAATGAGCAGTTCTTC.

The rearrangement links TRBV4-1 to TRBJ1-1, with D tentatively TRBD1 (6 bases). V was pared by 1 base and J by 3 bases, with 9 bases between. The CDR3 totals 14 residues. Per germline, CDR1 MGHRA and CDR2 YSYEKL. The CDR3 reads CASSQVTGHTEAFF. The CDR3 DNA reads TGCGCCAGCAGCCAAGTGACAGGACACACTGAAGCTTTCTTT.

As DNA, the CDR3 is TGTGCCAGTAGTATAGCCGTCAGCTGGTCCTACGAGCAGTACTTC. Its translation: CASSIAVSWSYEQYF. The genes are TRBV19 and TRBJ2-7; no clear D gene. The ends were cut back, 1 base at V and 1 base at J, with 11 bases in the middle. The CDR3 covers 15 residues. Germline CDR1 reads LNHDA; CDR2 reads SQIVND (reference sequence).

CDR3 in amino acids: CASSLGETQYF. The CDR3 DNA reads as TGTGCCAGCAGTTTGGGAGAGACCCAGTACTTC. The V gene is TRBV27, the J gene TRBJ2-5, with D hard to call. CDR1 and CDR2 (germline): MNHEY, SMNVEV (reference sequence). V was cut by 3 bases and J by 4 bases, with 3 bases left in between. The CDR3 is 11 residues long.

The DNA for the CDR3 is TGTGCCAGCAGTGAAGCGAAGAGTCTGGCTGGCTACACCTTC. Translation gives CASSEAKSLAGYTF. J is TRBJ1-2 and V is TRBV2; no clear D gene. Germline CDR1 SNHLY, CDR2 FYNNEI. The CDR3 runs 14 residues. Trimming removed 0 bases at V and 7 bases at J, with 12 bases between. Full variable domain (missing parts from reference TRBV2 and TRBJ1-2): EPEVTQTPSHQVTQMGQEVILRCVPISNHLYFYWYRQILGQKVEFLVSFYNNEISEKSEIFDDQFSVERPDGSNFTLKIRSTKLEDSAMYFCASSEAKSLAGYTFGSGTRLTVV.

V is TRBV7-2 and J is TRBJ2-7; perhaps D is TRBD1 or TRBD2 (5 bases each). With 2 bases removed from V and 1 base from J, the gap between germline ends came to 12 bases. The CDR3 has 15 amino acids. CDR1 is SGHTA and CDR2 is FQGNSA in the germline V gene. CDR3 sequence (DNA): TGTGCCAGCAGCTTATCGAGGGGACGGTCCTACGAGCAGTACTTC. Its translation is CASSLSRGRSYEQYF.